What follows are 16 T cell receptor beta chains derived from one specimen sequenced in a study of neoadjuvant anti-PD-1 for oral cavity cancer (dated by TCRdb to the early 2020s). What this sample's time point label stands for: before neoadjuvant nivolumab. Library prep was done by the immunoSEQ multiplex PCR assay. Sourced from immuneACCESS, this table was stored by TCRdb with only in-frame sequences that have V and J called. A share of the clones is absent; for the studies checked, an unresolved V gene accounts for under half, and the remainder has no known explanation. In this sample the table shows fewer than 70,000 clones, roughly 80% of which occur a single time. About 2.5% of the sample belongs to the ten largest clones. The sequences come from PBMCs, collected before nivolumab (anti-PD-1) treatment. These receptor sequences come from a person between 35 and 79 years old with oral cavity squamous cell carcinoma.

The V and J genes are TRBV7-2 and TRBJ1-4; 8 nucleotides line up with TRBD1. J lost 6 bases, V lost 6 bases, and 3 bases had no gene match. Germline V gives CDR1 SGHTA, CDR2 FQGNSA. There are 13 residues in the CDR3. The CDR3 loop reads CASSGQGYEKLFF. For the CDR3, the DNA is TGTGCCAGCAGTGGACAGGGCTATGAAAAACTGTTTTTT.

The chain is built from TRBV9 and TRBJ1-6, with no clear D. Germline V gives CDR1 SGDLS, CDR2 YYNGEE. The CDR3 sequence is 14 residues long. V lost 5 bases to trimming and J lost 5 bases, with 11 bases between them. DNA of the CDR3: TGTGCCAGCAGTGACCGACCAGATAATTCACCCCTCCACTTT. This translates into CASSDRPDNSPLHF.

The chain couples TRBV7-9 to TRBJ2-1; D gene uncertain. V lost 1 base and J 5 bases, leaving 6 bases between the germline ends. CDR1 SEHNR and CDR2 FQNEAQ come from the germline V gene (reference sequence). CDR3 length equals 13 residues. As DNA, the CDR3 is TGTGCCAGCAGCTTAGTAACGAACAATGAGCAGTTCTTC. It yields the protein CASSLVTNNEQFF.

This chain uses TRBV28 with TRBJ1-4; 7 bases map to TRBD1. Germline V gene sequence: CDR1 MDHEN, CDR2 SYDVKM. V dropped 3 bases and J dropped 8; count of bases not matched to a gene: 6. The CDR3 loop spans 14 amino acids. CDR3 in DNA: TGTGCCAGCAGTTTGAAGGGGGCGGGGGAAAAACTGTTTTTT. Translated, it gives CASSLKGAGEKLFF. Full variable domain (outside the CDR3, taken from reference TRBV28 and TRBJ1-4): DVKVTQSSRYLVKRTGEKVFLECVQDMDHENMFWYRQDPGLGLRLIYFSYDVKMKEKGDIPEGYSVSREKKERFSLILESASTNQTSMYLCASSLKGAGEKLFFGSGTQLSVL.

This chain uses TRBV5-8 with TRBJ2-1; 12 bases fit TRBD2. Germline assignment: CDR1 SGHTS and CDR2 YDEGEE. The CDR3 is made up of 14 amino acids. V lost 4 bases, J lost 10 bases, and 6 bases stayed unmatched. CDR3 DNA sequence: TGTGCCAGCAGCGGGCCCGGACTAGCGGGGGAGCAGTTCTTC. Translation gives CASSGPGLAGEQFF.

The chain has TRBV7-7 and TRBJ2-5; 12 bases fit TRBD2. This CDR3 is built from 17 residues. The ends lost 1 base at V and 2 bases at J; junction bases unmatched: 5. Germline values: CDR1 SSHAT, CDR2 FNYEAQ (reference sequence). In DNA, the CDR3 is TGTGCCAGCAGCTTAGTGGCTAGCGGGGGGGGGCAAGAGACCCAGTACTTC. It encodes CASSLVASGGGQETQYF. The whole variable domain, filled in from reference TRBV7-7 and TRBJ2-5, reads GAGVSQSPRYKVTKRGQDVTLRCDPISSHATLYWYQQALGQGPEFLTYFNYEAQPDKSGLPSDRFSAERPEGSISTLTIQRTEQRDSAMYRCASSLVASGGGQETQYFGPGTRLLVL.

The gene calls are TRBV7-9 and TRBJ1-2; D ambiguous. The CDR3 has 15 residues. Germline V CDR1 and CDR2: SEHNR, FQNEAQ (reference sequence). Trimming pared 0 bases from V and 0 bases from J, leaving 8 bases between. The CDR3 bases are TGTGCCAGCAGCTTAGCTTTCCGAGCTAACTATGGCTACACCTTC. It is translated as CASSLAFRANYGYTF.

The rearrangement joins TRBV6-5 to TRBJ2-7; a weak D match, TRBD2 (6 bases). Germline loops: CDR1 MNHEY, CDR2 SVGAGI. Trimming stripped 0 bases from V and 0 bases from J, with 12 bases between. The CDR3 totals 16 residues. The CDR3 sequence is CASSYSGGKSSYEQYF. CDR3 nucleotides: TGTGCCAGCAGTTACTCTGGCGGGAAAAGCTCCTACGAGCAGTACTTC.

The chain carries TRBV7-2 and TRBJ2-5, with D possibly being TRBD1 (5 bases). This CDR3 comprises 14 residues. V lost 1 base, J lost 5 bases, and 11 bases lay in between. Germline V gene data show CDR1 as SGHTA and CDR2 as FQGNSA. The CDR3 loop reads CASSLGPGKETQYF. CDR3 nucleotides: TGTGCCAGCAGCTTAGGTCCAGGGAAGGAGACCCAGTACTTC.

Sample share makes this clone medium-sized. This chain uses TRBV19 with TRBJ1-3; tentatively, D is TRBD1 (5 bases). V was cut by 6 bases and J by 0 bases, with 18 bases left in between. The CDR3 length is 17 residues. Per germline, CDR1 LNHDA and CDR2 SQIVND (reference sequence). The CDR3 spells CASRPSGVDTSGNTIYF. The CDR3 coding sequence is TGTGCCAGTAGACCTTCTGGGGTGGACACCTCTGGAAACACCATATATTTT.

The chain couples TRBV5-6 to TRBJ1-2; D ambiguous. Germline CDR1 reads SGHDT; CDR2 reads YYEEEE. The V gene lost 2 bases and the J gene lost 0 bases, with 17 bases spanning the gap. The CDR3 totals 17 residues. CDR3 nucleotides: TGTGCCAGCAGCTTACGGTTCCCCGGACCCACTAACTATGGCTACACCTTC. Translation gives CASSLRFPGPTNYGYTF.

This sequence joins TRBV5-1 and TRBJ2-3; weak D call: TRBD1 (5 bases). Germline V gives CDR1 SGHRS, CDR2 YFSETQ. This CDR3 has 14 amino acids. V was cut by 0 bases and J by 2 bases, with 7 bases left in between. Written as DNA, the CDR3 is TGCGCCAGCAGCTTGGCGGACACCACAGATACGCAGTATTTT. Amino acids: CASSLADTTDTQYF. Full variable domain (rest looked up from reference TRBV5-1 and TRBJ2-3): KAGVTQTPRYLIKTRGQQVTLSCSPISGHRSVSWYQQTPGQGLQFLFEYFSETQRNKGNFPGRFSGRQFSNSRSEMNVSTLELGDSALYLCASSLADTTDTQYFGPGTRLTVL.

The rearrangement links TRBV4-1 to TRBJ1-3, with D perhaps matching TRBD1 (5 bases). This CDR3 contains 15 residues. Trimming removed 1 base from V and 4 bases from J, with 11 bases in between. CDR1 is MGHRA, CDR2 YSYEKL, per germline. The CDR3 nucleotides are TGCGCCAGCAGCCAAGTTCTGGGGGACGGAAACACCATATATTTT. It specifies CASSQVLGDGNTIYF.

The rearrangement uses TRBV12-5 and TRBJ1-1, with TRBD1 as a possible D gene (5 bases). Trimming cost V 0 bases and J 1 base, with 9 bases left between them. From germline, CDR1 is LGHNT and CDR2 FRNRAP. There are 15 residues in the CDR3. The CDR3 loop reads CASGLVLGRNTEAFF. The CDR3 DNA follows: TGTGCTAGTGGTTTGGTACTGGGGCGGAACACTGAAGCTTTCTTT.

This clone was found once. The rearrangement links TRBV2 to TRBJ1-4; 7 nucleotides align to TRBD1. The CDR3 is 16 residues long. Germline CDR1 and CDR2: SNHLY and FYNNEI. With 1 base clipped from V and 8 bases from J, the junction kept 10 bases outside the gene matches. CDR3 loop: CASSEEGRGLREKLFF. As DNA, the CDR3 is TGTGCCAGCAGTGAAGAGGGAAGGGGGCTTAGGGAAAAACTGTTTTTT.

The CDR3 nucleotides read TGTGCCAGCAGTTTATCATCCACTTTAAAGGGTACACTCTACGAGCAGTACTTC. Translated: CASSLSSTLKGTLYEQYF. The chain has TRBV27 and TRBJ2-7; D gene ambiguous. Trimming left V 0 bases short and J 3 bases short, with 21 bases between. The CDR3 is made up of 18 amino acids. From germline, CDR1 is MNHEY and CDR2 SMNVEV (reference sequence).